A selection of T cell receptor beta chains follows, all from one sample in a study of yellow fever vaccine responses in identical twins. TCRdb re-analysed the RT-PCR reads in MiXCR, keeping a single row per CDR3 protein. Here the sample spans hundreds of distinct CDR3 sequences, about four fifths being singletons. Specimen: T cells from blood (PBMCs), unsorted or a sorted subset (not recorded which), collected before or after yellow fever vaccination (not recorded which). These receptors were taken from a female donor who received the yellow fever vaccine. CDR3s include the opening cysteine and the closing phenylalanine or tryptophan. The order of the fields is J gene, V gene, CDR3 protein.

>TRBJ2-2|TRBV9
CASSVAGPENTGELFF
>TRBJ1-3|TRBV10-1
CASSFDRRRNTIYF
>TRBJ2-3|TRBV27
CASSSLISVGQFSQYF
>TRBJ2-7|TRBV2
CASSKAGSEQYF
>TRBJ1-2|TRBV4-1
CASSQVGGNYGYTF
>TRBJ2-1|TRBV7-6
CASSLAHSGSSYNEQFF
>TRBJ2-7|TRBV12-3/TRBV12-4
CASSSGLTYEQYF
>TRBJ2-2|TRBV11-2
CASPGARYTGELFF
>TRBJ1-2|TRBV4-3
CASSKGTGGNYGYTF
>TRBJ2-2|TRBV7-7
CASSSTNTGELFF
>TRBJ2-7|TRBV29-1
CSVRRETYEQYF
>TRBJ1-5|TRBV4-2
CASSQGGRLGQPQHF
>TRBJ2-5|TRBV11-1
CASSLERTGGETQYF
>TRBJ2-1|TRBV4-1
CASSRGGSSYNEQFF
>TRBJ1-1|TRBV15
CATSRDFVWQGTEAFF
>TRBJ2-5|TRBV7-6
CASSLWIRRQETQYF
>TRBJ2-1|TRBV4-2
CASSQLGSGIFNEQFF
>TRBJ2-4|TRBV2
CASSEPRDKNIQYF
>TRBJ2-5|TRBV27
CASSPALQETQYF
>TRBJ1-1|TRBV13
CASKRDKAPNTEAFF
>TRBJ2-7|TRBV5-5
CASSLAQGIYEQYF
>TRBJ1-1|TRBV7-9
CASSRGQGVMNTEAFF
>TRBJ1-1|TRBV6-1
CASRGTLGDTEAFF
>TRBJ1-1|TRBV7-8
CASSLPARGTEAFF
>TRBJ2-2|TRBV5-1
CASKDRENTGELFF
>TRBJ1-1|TRBV7-6
CASSLIQGNTEAFF